Each of the 21 T cell receptor beta chains below was sequenced from the same sample in a study of blood T cells in healthy people across ages. The second PCR ran about 6 to 11 cycles with a sample-barcoded 5' primer and J-beta primers. TCRdb reanalysed the 5' RACE reads using MiXCR and keeps one entry per CDR3 protein. The top ten clones hold roughly 23% of a sample with fewer than 2,000,000 distinct CDR3 sequences, 35% to 50% of them seen once. The sample was blood. The receptor source for this set is a human donor in good health.

This clonotype has a handful of counts. CDR3 in amino acids: CASSVGSGTPGTAYEQYF. CDR3 sequence (DNA): TGTGCCAGCAGCGTAGGCTCCGGAACCCCCGGGACAGCCTACGAGCAGTACTTC. This rearrangement joins TRBV9 to TRBJ2-4; TRBD1 matches at 7 bases. The J call is uncertain, as TRBJ2-7 better fits the DNA end. The CDR3 is 18 residues long. CDR1 is SGDLS, CDR2 YYNGEE, per germline.

The chain employs TRBV6-5 and TRBJ1-2, with D tentatively TRBD1 (6 bases). The CDR3 has 14 amino acids. CDR1 is MNHEY, CDR2 SVGAGI, per germline. V lost 4 bases and J 8 bases, leaving 17 bases between the germline ends. The CDR3 DNA reads as TGTGCCAGCAGTTTCGGGACACACGCTGGAGGCTACACCTTC. Amino acid sequence: CASSFGTHAGGYTF.

The chain is built from TRBV7-6 and TRBJ1-4; maybe TRBD1 (5 bases). V was pared by 2 bases and J by 4 bases, with 20 bases between. Germline values: CDR1 SGHVS, CDR2 FNYEAQ. This CDR3 spans 18 amino acids. CDR3: CASSLPLRGRRGNEKLFF. The CDR3 coding sequence is TGTGCCAGCAGCTTACCCCTCCGGGGCCGGCGGGGTAATGAAAAACTGTTTTTT.

A word on this clonotype: Its ends do not fully match the called genes, so a read error is possible. The chain couples TRBV10-3 to TRBJ2-3; D is ambiguous. Germline CDR1 reads ENHRY; CDR2 reads SYGVKD. The CDR3 spans 15 residues. The CDR3 region is CASSESGFGADTQYF. CDR3 nucleotides: TGTGCCAGCAGTGAGTCAGGCTTTGGCGCAGATACGCAGTATTTT.

There are a few counts of this clonotype. This sequence joins TRBV5-1 and TRBJ2-1, with D possibly matching TRBD2 (6 bases). Between the trimmed V and J ends, which lost 4 bases and 7 bases, there was a span of 15 bases. Per germline, CDR1 SGHRS and CDR2 YFSETQ. The CDR3 totals 14 residues. The CDR3 reads CASSGGTGGNEQFF. In nucleotides, the CDR3 is TGCGCCAGCAGCGGGGGAACCGGGGGAAATGAGCAGTTCTTC.

J is TRBJ1-5 and V is TRBV6-1; TRBD1 agrees at 8 bases. This CDR3 is built from 14 residues. V lost 6 bases and J lost 4; bases outside the gene matches: 5. Germline V CDR1 and CDR2: MNHNS, SASEGT. CDR3 in DNA: TGTGCCAGCAGGCAGACAGGGGAGAATCAGCCCCAGCATTTT. Amino acids: CASRQTGENQPQHF.

This clonotype was found a few times. J is TRBJ2-3 and V is TRBV25-1, with 8 nucleotides matching TRBD1. The CDR3 has 18 residues. The V gene's germline CDR1 is MGHDK and CDR2 SYGVNS. The ends lost 1 base at V and 1 base at J; junction bases unmatched: 10. This CDR3 is CASSEWGVSDRGTDTQYF. The DNA of the CDR3 is TGTGCCAGCAGTGAATGGGGCGTATCGGACAGGGGCACAGATACGCAGTATTTT.

This clonotype has just a few counts. The V call is TRBV3-1, the J call TRBJ2-5; D might be TRBD2 (6 bases). The V end lost 1 base, the J end lost 2 bases, and 17 bases lay between the germline ends. CDR3 length equals 17 residues. The V gene's germline CDR1 is LGHDT and CDR2 YNNKEL (reference sequence). CDR3 sequence: CASSQVSSVAAQETQYF. DNA for the CDR3: TGTGCCAGCAGCCAAGTAAGTTCGGTAGCGGCACAAGAGACCCAGTACTTC.

J is TRBJ1-1 and V is TRBV4-1, with D unclear. V was cut by 3 bases and J by 3 bases, with 11 bases left in between. Germline lookup yields CDR1 MGHRA and CDR2 YSYEKL. This CDR3 contains 14 residues. The CDR3 nucleotides read TGCGCCAGCAGCCAGCGAATGAGGGACACTGAAGCTTTCTTT. It encodes CASSQRMRDTEAFF.

V and J are TRBV29-1 and TRBJ2-4; D remains ambiguous. Trimming shortened V by 3 bases and J by 13 bases, and 25 bases separated the two germline ends. The CDR3 is made up of 15 amino acids. The germline V gene encodes CDR1 SQVTM and CDR2 ANQGSEA. The CDR3 sequence is CSVDLEISHYNEQYF. The CDR3 nucleotides read TGCAGCGTTGATTTGGAGATTTCCCACTACAATGAGCAGTACTTC.

The V gene is TRBV7-9, the J gene TRBJ1-2, with D perhaps matching TRBD1 (5 bases). The CDR3 totals 16 residues. V lost 4 bases to trimming and J lost 2 bases, with 17 bases between them. CDR1 SEHNR and CDR2 FQNEAQ come from the germline V gene (reference sequence). CDR3 region: CASSSTLRGTNYGYTF. DNA of the CDR3: TGTGCCAGCAGCTCCACTTTGAGGGGAACAAACTATGGCTACACCTTC.

The chain is built from TRBV7-9 and TRBJ1-2, with D unclear. The V end was cut by 1 base, the J end by 1 base, with 10 bases between. The length of the CDR3 is 15 residues. CDR1 SEHNR and CDR2 FQNEAQ come from the germline V gene (reference sequence). Here the CDR3 reads CASSLGTVHNYGYTF. CDR3 coding DNA: TGTGCCAGCAGCTTAGGGACCGTACATAACTATGGCTACACCTTC.

This clonotype was recorded only once. The chain uses TRBV15 and TRBJ1-1, with D possibly matching TRBD1 (5 bases). Germline CDR1 and CDR2: LNHNV and YYDKDF (reference sequence). V dropped 3 bases and J dropped 1 base, with 6 bases sitting between them. The CDR3 totals 13 residues. In DNA, the CDR3 is TGTGCCACCAGCAGTGACAGGAACACTGAAGCTTTCTTT. Its translation is CATSSDRNTEAFF.

The chain combines TRBV6-4 with TRBJ1-2; D is uncertain. The CDR3 spans 17 residues. CDR1 and CDR2 from the germline V gene are MRHNA and SNTAGT. V lost 2 bases, J lost 2 bases, and 18 bases lay in between. The CDR3 here is CASSDPRGLKANYGYTF. CDR3 nucleotide sequence: TGTGCCAGCAGTGACCCCCGAGGCCTTAAAGCCAACTATGGCTACACCTTC.

This sequence joins TRBV7-9 and TRBJ1-2; D is unclear. Trimming took off 1 base at V and 10 bases at J, with 7 bases between the two ends. The germline V gene encodes CDR1 SEHNR and CDR2 FQNEAQ (reference sequence). This CDR3 is 11 amino acids long. As DNA, the CDR3 is TGTGCCAGCAGCTTAGATACGTCCTACACCTTC. Protein product: CASSLDTSYTF.

This clonotype has only a few counts. The chain is built from TRBV24-1 and TRBJ2-3; 10 nucleotides align to TRBD2. CDR3 length equals 14 residues. Germline V gene lookup returns CDR1 KGHDR and CDR2 SFDVKD. Trimming at V came to 8 bases and at J to 1 base, leaving 2 bases not matched to a gene. CDR3 bases: TGTGCCACCACTAGCGGGGGACGCACAGATACGCAGTATTTT. This translates into CATTSGGRTDTQYF.

V and J are TRBV5-1 and TRBJ2-1; D gene ambiguous. Trimming removed 0 bases from V and 12 bases from J, with 22 bases in between. Germline V gene sequence: CDR1 SGHRS, CDR2 YFSETQ. The CDR3 is 16 amino acids. The CDR3 sequence is CASSLASGTRLGGQFF. The CDR3, as DNA: TGCGCCAGCAGCTTGGCTTCGGGCACCCGGCTCGGCGGGCAGTTCTTC.

The sample holds a few counts of this clonotype. The rearrangement links TRBV28 to TRBJ2-3, with a tentative D call TRBD2 (6 bases). V was trimmed by 7 bases and J by 1 base, leaving 15 bases between them. Looked up from germline, CDR1 is MDHEN and CDR2 is SYDVKM. This CDR3 has 15 amino acids. This CDR3 reads CASKLYGGGTDTQYF. The CDR3 DNA reads as TGTGCCAGCAAACTCTACGGCGGGGGCACAGATACGCAGTATTTT.

In this sample, this clonotype turned up a few times. The V gene is TRBV11-2, the J gene TRBJ2-5, with D perhaps being TRBD1 or TRBD2 (5 bases each). V gave up 4 bases and J gave up 5 bases, with 11 bases separating them. CDR1 is SGHAT, CDR2 FQNNGV, per germline. There are 13 residues in the CDR3. CDR3 residues: CASSSSGTETQYF. The DNA of the CDR3 is TGTGCCAGCAGCTCCTCGGGGACGGAGACCCAGTACTTC.

CDR3 coding DNA: TGCGCCAGCAGTTCCGAGCCGGGACGGGGTGAAACTTCGCAGTATTTT. Protein product: CASSSEPGRGETSQYF. The J gene is TRBJ2-3, the V gene TRBV5-1; either TRBD1 or TRBD2 may fit D (5 bases each). V was shortened by 5 bases and J by 10 bases, with 26 bases between the two germline ends. The germline V gene has CDR1 SGHRS and CDR2 YFSETQ. There are 16 residues in the CDR3. Drawing the rest from reference TRBV5-1 and TRBJ2-3, the complete variable domain is KAGVTQTPRYLIKTRGQQVTLSCSPISGHRSVSWYQQTPGQGLQFLFEYFSETQRNKGNFPGRFSGRQFSNSRSEMNVSTLELGDSALYLCASSSEPGRGETSQYFGPGTRLTVL.

This chain uses TRBV4-1 with TRBJ1-1; D is ambiguous. Deletions cut 2 bases from V and 2 bases from J, with 9 bases between. This CDR3 is 14 amino acids long. CDR1 is MGHRA and CDR2 is YSYEKL in the germline V gene. CDR3 loop: CASSQFVLNTEAFF. CDR3 DNA: TGCGCCAGCAGCCAATTCGTCCTAAACACTGAAGCTTTCTTT.